This T cell receptor beta chain came from a study of chemoradiotherapy in HPV16-positive cancers. Across the study: A couple of HPV16-positive patients' cells yielded candidate HPV-specific clones and common motifs.

Clones were read by immunoSEQ multiplex PCR, and TCRdb kept only the in-frame ones, dropping some. The table lists approximately 20,000 clones, around 87% of them singletons. This clone was seen only once. Antigen: not known. CDR3 length: 19 residues. V was clipped by 0 bases and J by 3 bases; unmatched bases: 9. CDR1 is SGHTA, CDR2 FQGNSA, per germline. Study results and limitations: Candidate HPV-specific clones and E7-related TCR motifs grew in tumor during treatment.

The receptor's source is a human donor with HPV-associated anogenital cancer. The sequencing here drew on blood, taken from a patient who underwent chemoradiotherapy. The chain has TRBV7-2 and TRBJ2-2; TRBD2 matches at 11 bases. This CDR3 reads CASSLARTSGGWDTGELFF. CDR3 DNA sequence: TGTGCCAGCAGCTTAGCTCGCACTAGCGGGGGATGGGACACCGGGGAGCTGTTTTTT.